This entry concerns a single TCR beta chain. The target of this receptor is not known. No quality values exist for individual bases; no much larger clone is one base distant. Enrolling through a virtual design, the prospective study's participants ranged in age from roughly 18 to 90 years and lived across more than 20 United States geographic areas. To assign participants to cohorts, the prospective study relied on clinical history that participants themselves reported in a screening survey and a study questionnaire. Recovered participants in ImmuneRACE Cohort 3 were defined by two consecutive negative NP/OP PCR tests, clearance by a healthcare professional, or resolution of symptoms. In the prospective study, whole blood, serum and a nasopharyngeal or oropharyngeal swab were collected from each participant by mobile phlebotomists. Participants in the prospective study had the option to provide additional blood draws and questionnaires over a roughly 2-month period. Before DNA extraction, blood samples from the prospective study were shipped at room temperature or frozen.

This sample was included in a study of blood T cell repertoires in COVID-19 (dated by TCRdb to 2018 to 2020). Study-level background: Samples covering the acute and convalescent phases of COVID-19 were provided by collaborators in the United States, Italy and Spain. The material from the prospective study consisted of cDNA or gDNA derived from T cells, B-cell-depleted T cells, or PBMCs. The dataset comprised deeply sampled blood TCRbeta repertoires from subjects exposed to, actively infected with, or recovered from COVID-19. A freely available public database, intended as a resource for researchers studying the immune response to SARS-CoV-2, is where the repertoires were released. Samples came from the ongoing ImmuneRACE study (first 160 participants) plus 1,254 subjects from 6 global collaborators. A de-identified subject ID, COVID-19 status, age in years and sex were almost always included in the sample metadata. Where HLA class I and class II types were available, the types were taken from metadata supplied by the sample provider, not from assay-based typing. What the study reported, not specific to this receptor: The quantity of clinical and demographic metadata differed by source and by participant and was supplied without curation.

TCRbeta CDR3 regions were amplified from genomic DNA using the immunoSEQ Assay, a bias-controlled multiplex PCR. As for the original processing: Nucleated cell counts per sample were estimated from amplification of reference gene primers within the assay. Sequence reads were collapsed and filtered to measure the absolute abundance of every unique TCRbeta CDR3 rearrangement. For each sample, productive Simpson clonality was calculated by taking the square root of Simpson's diversity index across productive rearrangements. TCRdb took this table from immuneACCESS and kept in-frame rearrangements with V and J called. Such tables lack part of the clones; where checked against another copy, unresolved V genes explain under half of the gap, and the rest is unexplained. Clone size and the V and J calls come from that table; the DNA yielded D and trimming. For this sample the table gives more than 300,000 clones, of which 80% to 90% were detected only once. Around 4.6% of the sample belongs to the ten largest clones.

V is clipped by 2 bases and J by 8 bases, and the sequence between their germline boundaries is 13 bases long. Reading from cysteine to phenylalanine, the CDR3 counts 14 amino acids. Only CDR3 DNA remains: 42 bases, in frame from the first base. The germline V gene supplies CDR1 SGHNT and CDR2 YENEEA. The sample was PBMCs or T cells enriched from blood (not recorded which). This TCR was sampled from a man aged 25-40 years who had recovered from COVID-19. The chain is made from TRBV11-3 and TRBJ2-1; the D gene remains uncertain. The DNA sequence is given as TGTGCCAGCAGCTTACCAAGGTGGGCTGATGAGCAGTTCTTC. Its amino acids are CASSLPRWADEQFF.